This T cell receptor beta chain was identified in a study of T cells after yellow fever vaccination. Study in general: In the case of low-cell-number fractions, SMART-Seq v4 Ultra Low Input was used for preparation.

Germline V gives CDR1 SEHNR, CDR2 FQNEAQ (reference sequence). The CDR3 extends over 15 amino acids. V shed 6 bases and J shed 4 bases, with 18 bases lying between them. This clonotype was seen a handful of times. Its antigen is not identified. For TCR, cDNA came from 5'RACE template switching, which added a universal primer site and UMIs. TCRdb redid the calling of the 5' RACE reads with MiXCR, one entry per CDR3 protein. This sample carries 500,000 to 650,000 distinct CDR3 sequences, about a sixth of them seen once, and the ten largest clones take 17%. Findings and limits, study-wide: Most clones from primary vaccination resurfaced after the booster (around 97% CD4, over 75% CD8).

The chain couples TRBV7-9 to TRBJ2-5, with D possibly TRBD1 on 6 matching bases. The sequence came from a man aged 18 to 30 who received the YFV17D yellow fever vaccine. This material consisted of PBMCs, taken 5 days after the first yellow fever vaccination. The CDR3 nucleotides are TGTGCCAGCAGTAGAGTCGTGGTAGGGGGAGAGACCCAGTACTTC. This codes for CASSRVVVGGETQYF.